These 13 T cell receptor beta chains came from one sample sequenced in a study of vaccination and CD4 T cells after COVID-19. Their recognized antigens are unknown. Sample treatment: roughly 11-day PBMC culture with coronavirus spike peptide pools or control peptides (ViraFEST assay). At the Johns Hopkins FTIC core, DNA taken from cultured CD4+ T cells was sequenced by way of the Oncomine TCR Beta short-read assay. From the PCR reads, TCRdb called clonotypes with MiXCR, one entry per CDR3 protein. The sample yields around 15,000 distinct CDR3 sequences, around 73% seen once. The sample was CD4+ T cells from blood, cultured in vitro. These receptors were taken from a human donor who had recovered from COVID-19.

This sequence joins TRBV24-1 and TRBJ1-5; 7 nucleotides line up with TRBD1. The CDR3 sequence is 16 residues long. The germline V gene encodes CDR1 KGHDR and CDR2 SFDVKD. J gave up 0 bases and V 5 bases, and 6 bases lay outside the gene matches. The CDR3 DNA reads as TGTGCCACCAGTGGTGGCAGGGGGAGTAGCAATCAGCCCCAGCATTTT. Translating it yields CATSGGRGSSNQPQHF.

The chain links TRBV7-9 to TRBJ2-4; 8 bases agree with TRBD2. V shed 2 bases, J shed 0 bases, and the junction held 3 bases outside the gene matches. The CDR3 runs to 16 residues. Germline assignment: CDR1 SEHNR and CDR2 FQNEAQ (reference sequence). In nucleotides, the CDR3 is TGTGCCAGCAGCTTACTAGCGGGCCTAGCCAAAAACATTCAGTACTTC. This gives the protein CASSLLAGLAKNIQYF.

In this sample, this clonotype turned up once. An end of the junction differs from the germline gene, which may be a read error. For the CDR3, the DNA is TGTGCCAGCAGATACTATGGCTACACCTTC. It is translated as CASRYYGYTF. V usage is TRBV6-5 and J usage is TRBJ1-2, with D unclear. The CDR3 length is 10 residues. Looked up from germline, CDR1 is MNHEY and CDR2 is SVGAGI.

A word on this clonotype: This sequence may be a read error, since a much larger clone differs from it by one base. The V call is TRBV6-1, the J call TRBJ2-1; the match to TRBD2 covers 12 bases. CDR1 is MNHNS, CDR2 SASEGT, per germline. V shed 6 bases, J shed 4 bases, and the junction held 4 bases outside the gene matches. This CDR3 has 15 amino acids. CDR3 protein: CASRLLAGGYNEQFF. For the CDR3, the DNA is TGTGCCAGCAGGCTCCTAGCGGGAGGGTACAATGAGCAGTTCTTC.

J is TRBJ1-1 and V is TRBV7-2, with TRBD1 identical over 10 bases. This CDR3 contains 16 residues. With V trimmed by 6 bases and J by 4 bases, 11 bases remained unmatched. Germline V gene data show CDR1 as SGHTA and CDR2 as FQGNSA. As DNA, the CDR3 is TGTGCCAGCAGTTTGGGACAGGGGCGTCCGGGCACTGAAGCTTTCTTT. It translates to CASSLGQGRPGTEAFF.

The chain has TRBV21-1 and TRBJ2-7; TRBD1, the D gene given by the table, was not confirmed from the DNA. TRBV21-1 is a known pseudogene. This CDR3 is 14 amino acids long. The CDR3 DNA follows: TGTGCCAGCAGGACCAGGGGGCCAACCTACGAGCAGTACTTC. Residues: CASRTRGPTYEQYF.

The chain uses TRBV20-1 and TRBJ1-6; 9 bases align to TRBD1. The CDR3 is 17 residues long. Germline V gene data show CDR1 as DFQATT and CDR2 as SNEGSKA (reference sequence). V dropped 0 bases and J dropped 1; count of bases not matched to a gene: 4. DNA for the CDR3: TGCAGTGCTAGAGACCCGGACAGGGGATCCTATAATTCACCCCTCCACTTT. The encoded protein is CSARDPDRGSYNSPLHF.

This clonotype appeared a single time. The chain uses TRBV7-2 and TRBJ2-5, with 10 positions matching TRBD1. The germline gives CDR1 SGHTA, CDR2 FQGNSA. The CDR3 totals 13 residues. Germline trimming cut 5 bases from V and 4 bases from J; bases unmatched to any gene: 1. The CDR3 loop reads CASSGDRGETQYF. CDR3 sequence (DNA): TGTGCCAGCAGCGGGGACAGGGGAGAGACCCAGTACTTC.

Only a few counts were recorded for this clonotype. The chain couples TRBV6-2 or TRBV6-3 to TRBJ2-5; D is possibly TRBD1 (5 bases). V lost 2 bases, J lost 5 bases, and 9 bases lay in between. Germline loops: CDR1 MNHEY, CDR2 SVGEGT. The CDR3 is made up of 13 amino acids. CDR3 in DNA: TGTGCCAGCAGTTACCAGGGTCCGGAGACCCAGTACTTC. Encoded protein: CASSYQGPETQYF.

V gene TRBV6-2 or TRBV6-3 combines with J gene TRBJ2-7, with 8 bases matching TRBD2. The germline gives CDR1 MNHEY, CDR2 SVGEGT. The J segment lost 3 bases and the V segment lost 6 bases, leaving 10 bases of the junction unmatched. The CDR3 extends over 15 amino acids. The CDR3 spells CASRHSGTSNYEQYF. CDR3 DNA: TGTGCCAGCAGACATAGCGGGACCTCAAACTACGAGCAGTACTTC.

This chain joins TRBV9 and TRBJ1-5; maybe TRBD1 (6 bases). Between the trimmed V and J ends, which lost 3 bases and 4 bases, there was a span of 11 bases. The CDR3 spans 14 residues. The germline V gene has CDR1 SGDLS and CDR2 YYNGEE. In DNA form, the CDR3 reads TGTGCCAGCAGCGCCACAGGACAGAATCAGCCCCAGCATTTT. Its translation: CASSATGQNQPQHF.

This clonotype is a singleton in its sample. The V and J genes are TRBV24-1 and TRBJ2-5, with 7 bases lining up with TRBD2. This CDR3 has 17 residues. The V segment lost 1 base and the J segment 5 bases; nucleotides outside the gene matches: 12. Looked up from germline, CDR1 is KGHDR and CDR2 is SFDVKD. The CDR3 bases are TGTGCCACCAGTGATTTTACGATCGCGGGAGAGCGTGAGACCCAGTACTTC. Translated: CATSDFTIAGERETQYF.

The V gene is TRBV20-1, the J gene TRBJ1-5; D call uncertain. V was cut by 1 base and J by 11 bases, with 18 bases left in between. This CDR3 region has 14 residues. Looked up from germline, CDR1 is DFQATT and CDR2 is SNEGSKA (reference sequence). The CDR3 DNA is TGCAGTGCTAGAGGGTTGACAAGGGTAATGGCCCAGCATTTT. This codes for CSARGLTRVMAQHF.